The sequence of this T cell receptor beta chain was determined in a study of blood T cell repertoires in COVID-19. Turning to the study itself: Samples taken during acute and convalescent COVID-19 were collected in the United States, Italy and Spain. From T cells, B-cell-depleted T cells, or PBMCs came the material, which was cDNA or gDNA.

As handled by the study authors: Amplification from reference gene primers served as the basis for estimated nucleated cell counts. Profiled with immunoSEQ multiplex PCR; TCRdb holds only in-frame clones, not every one. V and J calls plus clone size are reproduced from that table; the DNA served to infer D and trimming. The sample consists of over 120,000 clones, over 70% of them appearing once. This clone is a singleton in its sample. The V gene lost 6 bases and the J gene lost 4 bases, with 15 bases spanning the gap. This CDR3 region has 14 residues. Per germline, CDR1 MNHEY and CDR2 SVGAGI. The sample was peripheral blood. The rearrangement joins TRBV6-5 to TRBJ1-2; D perhaps matches TRBD1 (6 bases). The source of this sequence is a woman in her fifties or sixties with acute or convalescent COVID-19. CDR3 DNA: TGTGCCAGCAGGGGGACACCGCCCCGCTATGGCTACACCTTC. Its protein is CASRGTPPRYGYTF.